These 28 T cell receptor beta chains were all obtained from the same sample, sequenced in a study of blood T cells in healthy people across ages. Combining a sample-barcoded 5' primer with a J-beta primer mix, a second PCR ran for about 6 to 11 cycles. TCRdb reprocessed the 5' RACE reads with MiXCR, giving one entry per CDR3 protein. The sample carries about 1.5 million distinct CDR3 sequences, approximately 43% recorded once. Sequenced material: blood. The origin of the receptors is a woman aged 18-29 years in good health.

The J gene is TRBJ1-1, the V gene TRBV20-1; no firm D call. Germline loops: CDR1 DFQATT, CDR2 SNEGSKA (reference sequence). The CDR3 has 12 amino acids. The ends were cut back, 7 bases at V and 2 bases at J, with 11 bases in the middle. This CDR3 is CSVRPANTEAFF. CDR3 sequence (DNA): TGCAGTGTTCGGCCGGCCAACACTGAAGCTTTCTTT.

The CDR3 reads CASSPIRTGGYSGNTIYF. The DNA for the CDR3 is TGTGCCAGCAGCCCAATCAGGACAGGCGGATACTCTGGAAACACCATATATTTT. This chain connects TRBV11-2 to TRBJ1-3, with 7 bases identical to TRBD1. Germline CDR1 reads SGHAT; CDR2 reads FQNNGV. CDR3 length: 18 residues. V shed 5 bases, J shed 0 bases, and the junction held 13 bases outside the gene matches.

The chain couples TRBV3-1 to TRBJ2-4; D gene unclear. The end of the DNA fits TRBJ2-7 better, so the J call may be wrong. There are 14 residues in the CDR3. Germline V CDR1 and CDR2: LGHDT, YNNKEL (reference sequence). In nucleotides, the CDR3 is TGTGCCAGCAGCCAAGGTGAAGTCGCCTACGAGCAGTACTTC. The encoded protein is CASSQGEVAYEQYF.

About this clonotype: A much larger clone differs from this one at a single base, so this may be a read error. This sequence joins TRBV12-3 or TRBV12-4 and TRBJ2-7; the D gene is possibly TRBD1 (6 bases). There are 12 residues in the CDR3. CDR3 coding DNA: TGTGCCAGCAGTTGGGACACCTACGAGAAGTACTTC. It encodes CASSWDTYEKYF.

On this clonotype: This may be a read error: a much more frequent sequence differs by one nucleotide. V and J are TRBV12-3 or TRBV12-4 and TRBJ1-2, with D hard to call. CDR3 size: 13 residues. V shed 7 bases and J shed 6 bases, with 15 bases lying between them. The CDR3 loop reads CASTPGEYHGYTF. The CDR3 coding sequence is TGTGCCAGCACCCCCGGGGAATACCATGGCTACACCTTC.

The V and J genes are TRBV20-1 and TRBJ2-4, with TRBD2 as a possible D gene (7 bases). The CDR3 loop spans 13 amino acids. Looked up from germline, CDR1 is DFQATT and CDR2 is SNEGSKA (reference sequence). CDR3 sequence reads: CSTHKRGADIQYF. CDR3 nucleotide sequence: TGCAGCACACATAAACGGGGGGCGGACATTCAGTACTTC.

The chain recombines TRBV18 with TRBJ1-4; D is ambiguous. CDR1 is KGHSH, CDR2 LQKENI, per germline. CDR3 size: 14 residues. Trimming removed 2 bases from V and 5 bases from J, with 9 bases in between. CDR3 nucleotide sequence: TGTGCCAGCTCACCAAGACATGAAAATGAAAAACTGTTTTTT. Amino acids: CASSPRHENEKLFF.

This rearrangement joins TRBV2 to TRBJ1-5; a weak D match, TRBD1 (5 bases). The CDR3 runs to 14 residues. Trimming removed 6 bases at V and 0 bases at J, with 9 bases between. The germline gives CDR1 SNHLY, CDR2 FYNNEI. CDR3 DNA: TGTGCCAGCAGGACAGATAATAGCAATCAGCCCCAGCATTTT. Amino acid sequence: CASRTDNSNQPQHF. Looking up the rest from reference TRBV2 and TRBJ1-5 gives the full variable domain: EPEVTQTPSHQVTQMGQEVILRCVPISNHLYFYWYRQILGQKVEFLVSFYNNEISEKSEIFDDQFSVERPDGSNFTLKIRSTKLEDSAMYFCASRTDNSNQPQHFGDGTRLSIL.

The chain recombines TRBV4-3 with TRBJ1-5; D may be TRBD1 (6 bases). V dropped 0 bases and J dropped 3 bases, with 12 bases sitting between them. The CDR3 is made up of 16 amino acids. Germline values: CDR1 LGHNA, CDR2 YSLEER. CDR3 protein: CASSQEYGGNNQPQHF. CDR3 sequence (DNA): TGCGCCAGCAGCCAAGAGTACGGGGGCAACAATCAGCCCCAGCATTTT.

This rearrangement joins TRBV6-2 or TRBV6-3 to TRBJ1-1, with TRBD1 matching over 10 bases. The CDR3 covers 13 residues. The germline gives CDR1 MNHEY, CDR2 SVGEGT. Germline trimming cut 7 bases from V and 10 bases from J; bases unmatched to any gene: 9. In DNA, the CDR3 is TGTGCCAGCAAGGCGACAGGGGGCCTAGTAGCTTTCTTT. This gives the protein CASKATGGLVAFF.

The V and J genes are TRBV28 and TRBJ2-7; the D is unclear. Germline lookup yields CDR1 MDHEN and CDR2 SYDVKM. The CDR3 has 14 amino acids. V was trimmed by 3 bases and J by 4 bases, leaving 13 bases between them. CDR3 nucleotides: TGTGCCAGCAGTTTTCCTGGTCCTGTTTACGAGCAGTACTTC. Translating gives CASSFPGPVYEQYF.

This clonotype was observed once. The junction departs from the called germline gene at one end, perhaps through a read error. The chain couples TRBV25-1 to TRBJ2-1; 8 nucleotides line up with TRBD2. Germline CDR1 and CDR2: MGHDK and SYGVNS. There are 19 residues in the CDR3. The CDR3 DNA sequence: TGTGCCAGCAATGAATATCCCGGGACTAGGGCACGCGTCCCGGATGAGCAGTTCTTC. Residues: CASNEYPGTRARVPDEQFF.

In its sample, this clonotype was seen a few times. CDR3 amino acids: CASSSYALPSGANVLTF. The CDR3 DNA reads TGTGCCAGCAGCTCTTACGCCTTGCCCTCTGGGGCCAACGTCCTGACTTTC. This chain uses TRBV7-9 with TRBJ2-6; D call uncertain. CDR1 SEHNR and CDR2 FQNEAQ come from the germline V gene (reference sequence). The CDR3 consists of 17 residues. Trimming took 4 bases from V and 0 from J, leaving 13 bases between them.

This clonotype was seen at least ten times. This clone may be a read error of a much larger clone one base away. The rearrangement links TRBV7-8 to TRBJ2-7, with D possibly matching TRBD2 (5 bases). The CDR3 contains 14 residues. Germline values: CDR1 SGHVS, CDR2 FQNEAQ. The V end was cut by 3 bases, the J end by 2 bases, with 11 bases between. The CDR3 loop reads CASSLGRHPYEQYF. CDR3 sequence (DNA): TGTGCCAGCAGCTTGGGGAGACACCCCTACGAGCAGTACTTC. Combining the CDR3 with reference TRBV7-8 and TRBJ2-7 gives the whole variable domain GAGVSQSPRYKVAKRGQDVALRCDPISGHVSLFWYQQALGQGPEFLTYFQNEAQLDKSGLPSDRFFAERPEGSVSTLKIQRTQQEDSAVYLCASSLGRHPYEQYFGPGTRLTVT.

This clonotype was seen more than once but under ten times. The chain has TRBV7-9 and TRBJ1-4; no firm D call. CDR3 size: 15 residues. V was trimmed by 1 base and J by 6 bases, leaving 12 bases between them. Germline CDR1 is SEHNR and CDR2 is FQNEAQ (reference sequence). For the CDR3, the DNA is TGTGCCAGCAGCTTAGGCGGCGCTTGGGATGAAAAACTGTTTTTT. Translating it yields CASSLGGAWDEKLFF.

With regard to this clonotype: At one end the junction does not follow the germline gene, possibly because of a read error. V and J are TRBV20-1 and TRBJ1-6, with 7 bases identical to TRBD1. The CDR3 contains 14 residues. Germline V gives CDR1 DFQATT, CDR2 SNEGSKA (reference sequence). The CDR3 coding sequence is TGCAGTGCTATCCCGGGACAGTATAATTCATCCCTCCACTTT. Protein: CSAIPGQYNSSLHF.

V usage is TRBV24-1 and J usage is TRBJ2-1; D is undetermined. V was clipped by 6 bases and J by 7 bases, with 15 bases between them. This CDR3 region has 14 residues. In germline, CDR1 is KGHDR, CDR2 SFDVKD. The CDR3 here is CATSKEQFSNEQFF. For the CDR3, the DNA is TGTGCCACCAGTAAGGAACAGTTTTCGAATGAGCAGTTCTTC.

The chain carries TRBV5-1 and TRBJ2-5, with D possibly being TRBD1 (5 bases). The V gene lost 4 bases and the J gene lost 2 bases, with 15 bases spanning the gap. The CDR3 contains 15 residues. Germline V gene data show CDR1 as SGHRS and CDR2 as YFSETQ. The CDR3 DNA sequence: TGCGCCAGCAGCCCTGCTACAGGTCCTCAAGAGACCCAGTACTTC. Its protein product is CASSPATGPQETQYF. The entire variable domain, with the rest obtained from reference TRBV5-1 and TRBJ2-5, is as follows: KAGVTQTPRYLIKTRGQQVTLSCSPISGHRSVSWYQQTPGQGLQFLFEYFSETQRNKGNFPGRFSGRQFSNSRSEMNVSTLELGDSALYLCASSPATGPQETQYFGPGTRLLVL.

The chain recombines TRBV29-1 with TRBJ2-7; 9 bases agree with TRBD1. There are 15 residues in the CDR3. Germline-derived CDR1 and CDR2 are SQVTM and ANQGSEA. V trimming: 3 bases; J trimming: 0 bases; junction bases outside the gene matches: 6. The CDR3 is CSVDSGGQGSYEQYF. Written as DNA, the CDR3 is TGCAGCGTTGATTCTGGGGGACAGGGCTCCTACGAGCAGTACTTC.

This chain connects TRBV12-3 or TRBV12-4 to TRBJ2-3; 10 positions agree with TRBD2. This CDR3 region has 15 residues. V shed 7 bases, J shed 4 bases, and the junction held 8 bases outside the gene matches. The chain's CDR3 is CASILRLAGADTQYF. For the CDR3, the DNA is TGTGCCAGCATCTTACGGCTAGCGGGGGCAGATACGCAGTATTTT.

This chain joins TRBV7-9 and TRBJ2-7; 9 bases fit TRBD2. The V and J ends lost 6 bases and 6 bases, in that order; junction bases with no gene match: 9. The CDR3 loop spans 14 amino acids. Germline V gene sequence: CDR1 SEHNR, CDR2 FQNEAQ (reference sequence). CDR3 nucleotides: TGTGCCAGCAGTAGCGGGAGAGACCGTCTCGAGCAGTACTTC. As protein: CASSSGRDRLEQYF.

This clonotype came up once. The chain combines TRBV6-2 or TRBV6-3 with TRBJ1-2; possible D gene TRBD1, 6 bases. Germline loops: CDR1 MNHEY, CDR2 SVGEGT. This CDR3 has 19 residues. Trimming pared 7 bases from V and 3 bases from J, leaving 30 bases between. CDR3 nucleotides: TGTGCCAGCACCAACAGGGCGGATGTCGGGGGGCGAAAGGACTATGGCTACACCTTC. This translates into CASTNRADVGGRKDYGYTF.

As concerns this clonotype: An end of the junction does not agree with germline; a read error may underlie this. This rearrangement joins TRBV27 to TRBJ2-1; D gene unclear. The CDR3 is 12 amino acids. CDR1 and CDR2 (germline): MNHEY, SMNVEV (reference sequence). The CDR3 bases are TGCGCCAGCAGCTTTCCGGACAATGAGCAGTTCTTC. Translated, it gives CASSFPDNEQFF.

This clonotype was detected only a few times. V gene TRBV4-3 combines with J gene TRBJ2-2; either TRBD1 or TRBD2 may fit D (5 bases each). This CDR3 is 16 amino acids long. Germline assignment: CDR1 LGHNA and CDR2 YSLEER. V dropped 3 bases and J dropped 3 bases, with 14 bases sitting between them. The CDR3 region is CASSHYSRDDTGELFF. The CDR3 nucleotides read TGCGCCAGCAGCCATTATTCACGGGACGACACCGGGGAGCTGTTTTTT.

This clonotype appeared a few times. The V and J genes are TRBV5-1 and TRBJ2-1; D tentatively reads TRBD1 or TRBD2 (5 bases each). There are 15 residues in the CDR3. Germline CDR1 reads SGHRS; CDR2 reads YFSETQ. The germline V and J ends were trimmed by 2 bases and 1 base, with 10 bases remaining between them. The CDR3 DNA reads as TGCGCCAGCAGCTTTGGCTGGGGGTCCTACAATGAGCAGTTCTTC. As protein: CASSFGWGSYNEQFF. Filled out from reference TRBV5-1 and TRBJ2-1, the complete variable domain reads KAGVTQTPRYLIKTRGQQVTLSCSPISGHRSVSWYQQTPGQGLQFLFEYFSETQRNKGNFPGRFSGRQFSNSRSEMNVSTLELGDSALYLCASSFGWGSYNEQFFGPGTRLTVL.

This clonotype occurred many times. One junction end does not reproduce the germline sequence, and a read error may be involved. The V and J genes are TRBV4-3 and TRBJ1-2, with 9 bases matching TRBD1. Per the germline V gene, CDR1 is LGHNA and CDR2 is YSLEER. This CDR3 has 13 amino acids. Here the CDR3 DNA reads TGTGCCAGCAGCCAGGACAGGGGCTATGGCTACACCTTC. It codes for CASSQDRGYGYTF.

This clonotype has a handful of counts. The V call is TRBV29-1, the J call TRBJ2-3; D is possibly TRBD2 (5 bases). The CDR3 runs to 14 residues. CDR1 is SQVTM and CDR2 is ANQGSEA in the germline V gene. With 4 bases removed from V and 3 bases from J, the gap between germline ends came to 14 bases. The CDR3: CSVAGSEGTDTQYF. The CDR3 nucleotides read TGCAGCGTTGCGGGTTCCGAGGGAACAGATACGCAGTATTTT.

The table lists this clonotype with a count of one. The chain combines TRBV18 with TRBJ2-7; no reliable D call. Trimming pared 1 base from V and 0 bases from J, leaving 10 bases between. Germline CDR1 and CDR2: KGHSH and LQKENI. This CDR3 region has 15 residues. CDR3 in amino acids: CASSPRGLSSYEQYF. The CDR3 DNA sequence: TGTGCCAGCTCACCACGGGGTTTGAGCTCCTACGAGCAGTACTTC.